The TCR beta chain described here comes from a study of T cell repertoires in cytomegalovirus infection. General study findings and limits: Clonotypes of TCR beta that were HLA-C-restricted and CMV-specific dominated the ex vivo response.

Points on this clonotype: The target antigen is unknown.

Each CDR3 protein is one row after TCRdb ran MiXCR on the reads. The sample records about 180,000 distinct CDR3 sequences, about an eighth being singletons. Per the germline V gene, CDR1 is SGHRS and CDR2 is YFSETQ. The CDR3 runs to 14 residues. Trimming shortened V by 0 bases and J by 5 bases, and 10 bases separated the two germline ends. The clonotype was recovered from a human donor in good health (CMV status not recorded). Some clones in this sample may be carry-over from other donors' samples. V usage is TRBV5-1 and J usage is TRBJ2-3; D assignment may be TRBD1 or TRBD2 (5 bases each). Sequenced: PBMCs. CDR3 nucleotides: TGCGCCAGCAGCTTGGATAGGGACCGAGATACGCAGTATTTT. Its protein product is CASSLDRDRDTQYF.